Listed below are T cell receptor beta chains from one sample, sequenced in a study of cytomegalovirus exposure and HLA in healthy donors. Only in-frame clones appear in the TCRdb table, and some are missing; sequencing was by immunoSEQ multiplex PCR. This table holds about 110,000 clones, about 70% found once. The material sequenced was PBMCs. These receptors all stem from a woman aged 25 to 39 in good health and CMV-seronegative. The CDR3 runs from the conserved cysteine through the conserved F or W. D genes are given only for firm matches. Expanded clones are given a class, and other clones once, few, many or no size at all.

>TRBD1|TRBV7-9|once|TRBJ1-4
CASSITTGAGEKLFF
TGTGCCAGCAGCATTACGACAGGGGCAGGGGAAAAACTGTTTTTT
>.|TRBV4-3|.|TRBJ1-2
CASSQEYVGGGYTF
TGCGCCAGCAGCCAAGAATATGTAGGGGGTGGCTACACCTTC
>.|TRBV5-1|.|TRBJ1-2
CASSPQLGRVNYGYTF
TGCGCCAGCAGCCCCCAGCTAGGGCGGGTGAACTATGGCTACACCTTC
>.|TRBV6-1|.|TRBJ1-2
CASSEQGYGYTF
TGTGCCAGCAGTGAACAGGGCTATGGCTACACCTTC
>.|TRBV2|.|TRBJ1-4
CASSARQAVNEKLFF
TGTGCCAGCAGTGCCAGACAGGCGGTTAATGAAAAACTGTTTTTT
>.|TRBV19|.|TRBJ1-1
CASIGIMNTEAFF
TGTGCCAGTATCGGGATCATGAACACTGAAGCTTTCTTT
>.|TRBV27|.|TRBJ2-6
CASSLGTTGANVLTF
TGTGCCAGCAGTTTAGGGACAACTGGGGCCAACGTCCTGACTTTC
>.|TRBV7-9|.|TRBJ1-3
CASSRAGGVKGNTIYF
TGTGCCAGCAGTCGAGCCGGCGGGGTAAAAGGAAACACCATATATTTT
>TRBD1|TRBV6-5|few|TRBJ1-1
CASSYTGTGNTEAFF
TGTGCCAGCAGTTACACCGGGACAGGGAACACTGAAGCTTTCTTT
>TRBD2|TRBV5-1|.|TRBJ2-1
CASSLAGLAGDRGVNEQFF
TGCGCCAGCAGCTTGGCGGGACTAGCGGGAGATCGGGGGGTGAATGAGCAGTTCTTC
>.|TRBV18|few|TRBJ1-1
CASSSGQNTEAFF
TGTGCCAGCTCATCGGGACAGAACACTGAAGCTTTCTTT
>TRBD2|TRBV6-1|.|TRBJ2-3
CATSAAGDTQYF
TGTGCCACCTCGGCAGCGGGGGATACGCAGTATTTT
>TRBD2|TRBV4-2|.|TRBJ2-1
CASSQEREGGNEQFF
TGTGCCAGCAGCCAAGAGCGGGAGGGAGGCAATGAGCAGTTCTTC
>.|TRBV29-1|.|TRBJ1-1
CSVVYYGLEAFF
TGCAGCGTTGTGTATTATGGCCTTGAAGCTTTCTTT
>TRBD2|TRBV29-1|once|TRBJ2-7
CSVPLGLAASYEQYF
TGCAGCGTCCCCCTCGGACTAGCGGCATCCTACGAGCAGTACTTC
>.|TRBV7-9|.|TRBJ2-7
CASSVLEGPYEQYF
TGTGCCAGCAGCGTACTGGAGGGCCCCTACGAGCAGTACTTC
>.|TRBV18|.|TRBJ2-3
CASSPMTVRVSTQYF
TGTGCCAGCTCACCAATGACAGTTAGGGTTTCTACGCAGTATTTT
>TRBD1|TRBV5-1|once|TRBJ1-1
CASSPTGAMNTEAFF
TGCGCCAGCAGCCCTACAGGGGCCATGAACACTGAAGCTTTCTTT
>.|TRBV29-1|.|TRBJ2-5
CSVEGSPGVETQYF
TGCAGCGTTGAAGGCAGCCCGGGAGTGGAGACCCAGTACTTC
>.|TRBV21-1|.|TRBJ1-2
CASSKVNYGYTF
TGTGCCAGCAGCAAAGTAAACTATGGCTACACCTTC
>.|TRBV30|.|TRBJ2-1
CAWSVGGINEQFF
TGTGCCTGGAGTGTAGGCGGGATAAATGAGCAGTTCTTC
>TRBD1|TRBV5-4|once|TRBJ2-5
CASSQGGTGRETQYF
TGTGCCAGCAGTCAAGGTGGGACAGGGAGAGAGACCCAGTACTTC
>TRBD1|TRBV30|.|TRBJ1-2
CAWSVNFDRASGYTF
TGTGCCTGGAGTGTCAATTTCGACAGGGCGAGTGGCTACACCTTC
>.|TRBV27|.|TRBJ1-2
CASSLSGGYGHTF
TGTGCCAGCAGTTTAAGCGGCGGCTATGGCCACACCTTC
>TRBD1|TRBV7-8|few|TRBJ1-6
CASSLDRETKLSSYNSPLHF
TGTGCCAGCAGCCTCGACAGGGAAACGAAGCTAAGCTCCTATAATTCACCCCTCCACTTT
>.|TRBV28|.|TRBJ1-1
CASSLAGALGNTEAFF
TGTGCCAGCAGTTTAGCGGGGGCCCTTGGGAACACTGAAGCTTTCTTT
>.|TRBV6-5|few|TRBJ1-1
CASRPLRENTEAFF
TGTGCCAGCAGGCCTCTTCGGGAGAACACTGAAGCTTTCTTT
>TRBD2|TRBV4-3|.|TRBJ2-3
CASSLGGALWDTDTQYF
TGCGCCAGCAGTCTCGGGGGGGCACTGTGGGACACAGATACGCAGTATTTT
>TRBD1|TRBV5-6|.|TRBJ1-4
CASGETGGTGKLFF
TGTGCCAGCGGCGAAACAGGGGGGACGGGAAAACTGTTTTTT
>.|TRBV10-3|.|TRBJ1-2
CAISETDRTYGYTF
TGTGCCATCAGTGAGACCGACAGGACGTATGGCTACACCTTC
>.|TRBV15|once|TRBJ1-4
CATSSGGATRGKLFF
TGTGCCACCAGCAGCGGAGGGGCCACAAGGGGAAAACTGTTTTTT